The subject of this entry is one T cell receptor (beta chain). Time point specified: blood at routine non-recurrence follow-up after resection. This CDR3 has 14 residues. Trimming removed 2 bases at V and 0 bases at J, with 7 bases between. From germline, CDR1 is MDHEN and CDR2 SYDVKM. MiXCR, run by TCRdb on the 5' RACE reads, gives a single entry per CDR3 protein. Among 45,000 to 55,000 distinct CDR3 sequences, 12% were seen once, and the ten largest hold roughly 32%. This entry comes from a study of spatial heterogeneity in lung cancer. This rearrangement joins TRBV28 to TRBJ1-1; a weak D match, TRBD1 (6 bases). The specimen comprised PBMCs, sampled at follow-up. The sequence came from a male donor with early-stage non-small cell lung cancer. CDR3 nucleotides: TGTGCCAGCAGTTTAAGGACAGTGAACACTGAAGCTTTCTTT. As protein: CASSLRTVNTEAFF.